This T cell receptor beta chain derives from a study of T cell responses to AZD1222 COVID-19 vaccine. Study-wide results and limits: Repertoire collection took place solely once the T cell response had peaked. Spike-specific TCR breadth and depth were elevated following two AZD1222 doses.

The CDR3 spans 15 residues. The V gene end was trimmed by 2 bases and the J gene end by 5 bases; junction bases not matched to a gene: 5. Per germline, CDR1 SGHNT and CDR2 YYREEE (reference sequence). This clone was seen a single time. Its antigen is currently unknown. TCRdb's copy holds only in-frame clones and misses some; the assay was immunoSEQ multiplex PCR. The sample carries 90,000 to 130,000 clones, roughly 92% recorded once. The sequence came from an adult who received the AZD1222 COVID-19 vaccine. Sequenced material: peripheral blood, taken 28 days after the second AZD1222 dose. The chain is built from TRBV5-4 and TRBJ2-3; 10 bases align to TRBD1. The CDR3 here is CASSLRQGAGDTQYF. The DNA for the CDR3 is TGTGCCAGCAGCTTACGACAGGGGGCGGGAGATACGCAGTATTTT. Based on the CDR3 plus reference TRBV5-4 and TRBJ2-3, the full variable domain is ETGVTQSPTHLIKTRGQQVTLRCSSQSGHNTVSWYQQALGQGPQFIFQYYREEENGRGNFPPRFSGLQFPNYSSELNVNALELDDSALYLCASSLRQGAGDTQYFGPGTRLTVL.